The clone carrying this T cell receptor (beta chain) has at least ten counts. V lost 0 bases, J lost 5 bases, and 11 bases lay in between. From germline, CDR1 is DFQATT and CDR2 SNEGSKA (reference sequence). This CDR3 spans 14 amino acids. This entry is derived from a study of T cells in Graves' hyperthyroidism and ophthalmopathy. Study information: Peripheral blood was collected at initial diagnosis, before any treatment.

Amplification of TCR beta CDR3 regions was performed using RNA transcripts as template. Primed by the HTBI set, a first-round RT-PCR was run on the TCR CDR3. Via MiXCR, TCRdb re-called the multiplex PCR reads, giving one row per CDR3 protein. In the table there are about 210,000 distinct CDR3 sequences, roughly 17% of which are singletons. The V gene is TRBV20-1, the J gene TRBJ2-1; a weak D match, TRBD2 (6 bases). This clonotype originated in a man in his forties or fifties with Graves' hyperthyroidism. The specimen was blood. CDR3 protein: CSARELDYHNEQFF. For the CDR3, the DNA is TGCAGTGCTAGAGAGCTGGACTACCACAATGAGCAGTTCTTC.